Listed below are T cell receptor beta chains from one sample, sequenced in a study of beta chain features in type 1 diabetes. Clones were read by immunoSEQ multiplex PCR, and TCRdb kept only the in-frame ones, dropping some. The repertoire consists of over 100,000 clones, with roughly 40% occurring once and the leading ten covering more than 0.06%. The specimen was stem cell memory CD4+ T cells from blood. The receptors shown here come from a woman aged 18 to 35 in good health. Both conserved end residues are part of each CDR3. Each record gives: J gene, D gene, clone size, V gene, CDR3 protein, CDR3 DNA. The D gene is left open where the match is weak. Size is stated for part of the rows, as once, few or many counts, or as a class when the clone is expanded.

J: TRBJ2-2
D: TRBD2
size: few
V: TRBV19
CDR3: CASAWTSGGREELFF
DNA: TGTGCCAGTGCTTGGACTAGCGGGGGCCGTGAGGAGCTGTTTTTT

J: TRBJ1-1
D: NA
size: few
V: TRBV29-1
CDR3: CSVEFLLRRNTEAFF
DNA: TGCAGCGTTGAATTCTTGCTCAGGCGGAACACTGAAGCTTTCTTT

J: TRBJ2-1
D: TRBD2
size: NA
V: TRBV6-5
CDR3: CASRGTSGNDEQFF
DNA: TGTGCCAGCAGGGGGACTAGCGGGAACGATGAGCAGTTCTTC

J: TRBJ2-1
D: TRBD1
size: few
V: TRBV18
CDR3: CASSSGQGAIYNEQFF
DNA: TGTGCCAGCTCCTCGGGACAGGGGGCTATTTACAATGAGCAGTTCTTC

J: TRBJ2-3
D: TRBD1
size: few
V: TRBV30
CDR3: CAWSVRTGVADTQYF
DNA: TGTGCCTGGAGTGTTCGGACAGGGGTAGCAGATACGCAGTATTTT

J: TRBJ1-5
D: NA
size: NA
V: TRBV18
CDR3: CASSPKGETQPQHF
DNA: TGTGCCAGCTCACCGAAGGGGGAAACCCAGCCCCAGCATTTT

J: TRBJ2-7
D: TRBD1
size: NA
V: TRBV18
CDR3: CASSPRRDRGRELSHYEQYF
DNA: TGTGCCAGCTCACCCCGAAGGGACAGGGGGCGCGAATTAAGCCACTACGAGCAGTACTTC

J: TRBJ2-7
D: TRBD2
size: NA
V: TRBV4-2
CDR3: CASRPSSGSSYEQYF
DNA: TGTGCCAGCAGACCTTCTAGCGGGAGCTCCTACGAGCAGTACTTC

J: TRBJ2-7
D: TRBD1
size: NA
V: TRBV7-7
CDR3: CASSPGTDYEQYF
DNA: TGTGCCAGCAGCCCTGGGACAGACTACGAGCAGTACTTC

J: TRBJ2-3
D: NA
size: NA
V: TRBV7-9
CDR3: CASSPHFTDTQYF
DNA: TGTGCCAGCAGCCCCCATTTCACAGATACGCAGTATTTT

J: TRBJ1-4
D: NA
size: few
V: TRBV14
CDR3: CASSYGRSPNEKLFF
DNA: TGTGCCAGCAGCTACGGTCGCTCACCTAATGAAAAACTGTTTTTT

J: TRBJ2-3
D: TRBD2
size: NA
V: TRBV2
CDR3: CASSSPGLATLTDTQYF
DNA: TGTGCCAGCTCCTCACCGGGACTAGCGACCCTCACAGATACGCAGTATTTT

J: TRBJ2-3
D: NA
size: once
V: TRBV5-1
CDR3: CASSQWSSTDTQYF
DNA: TGCGCCAGCAGCCAGTGGTCTAGCACAGATACGCAGTATTTT

J: TRBJ2-2
D: NA
size: NA
V: TRBV11-3
CDR3: CASSSPQGRGSWNTGELFF
DNA: TGTGCCAGCAGCTCCCCCCAAGGGCGGGGCAGTTGGAACACCGGGGAGCTGTTTTTT

J: TRBJ1-2
D: TRBD1
size: NA
V: TRBV28
CDR3: CASSRTGYGYTF
DNA: TGTGCCAGCAGCCGGACAGGGTATGGCTACACCTTC

J: TRBJ2-5
D: TRBD2
size: NA
V: TRBV11-2
CDR3: CASSFIAGRGGETQYF
DNA: TGTGCCAGCAGCTTCATAGCGGGGCGGGGGGGAGAGACCCAGTACTTC

J: TRBJ1-5
D: NA
size: NA
V: TRBV28
CDR3: CASTPAGPHQPQHF
DNA: TGTGCCTCTACCCCGGCAGGGCCCCATCAGCCCCAGCATTTT

J: TRBJ1-2
D: NA
size: few
V: TRBV19
CDR3: CASRPGTPYGYTF
DNA: TGTGCCAGTAGGCCCGGGACACCCTATGGCTACACCTTC

J: TRBJ2-2
D: NA
size: NA
V: TRBV11-1
CDR3: CASSLGAGFTGELFF
DNA: TGTGCCAGCAGCTTGGGTGCAGGGTTCACCGGGGAGCTGTTTTTT

J: TRBJ1-2
D: NA
size: NA
V: TRBV19
CDR3: CASTKMWRTRGGYTF
DNA: TGTGCCAGTACCAAAATGTGGCGCACCCGGGGTGGCTACACCTTC

J: TRBJ1-1
D: NA
size: NA
V: TRBV9
CDR3: CASRRMKGTEAFF
DNA: TGTGCCAGCAGGAGGATGAAGGGGACTGAAGCTTTCTTT

J: TRBJ1-5
D: NA
size: few
V: TRBV29-1
CDR3: CSVAQGNQPQHF
DNA: TGCAGCGTTGCGCAGGGCAATCAGCCCCAGCATTTT

J: TRBJ2-5
D: NA
size: few
V: TRBV5-1
CDR3: CASSLAETQYF
DNA: TGCGCCAGCAGCTTAGCGGAGACCCAGTACTTC

J: TRBJ2-7
D: TRBD2
size: NA
V: TRBV9
CDR3: CASSPPGAGGYEQYF
DNA: TGTGCCAGCAGCCCCCCAGGAGCGGGAGGTTACGAGCAGTACTTC

J: TRBJ2-7
D: NA
size: NA
V: TRBV5-1
CDR3: CASSLAGRRYEQYF
DNA: TGCGCCAGCAGCTTGGCGGGGAGACGGTACGAGCAGTACTTC

J: TRBJ2-7
D: TRBD2
size: few
V: TRBV7-9
CDR3: CASSLEGLAGEVQYF
DNA: TGTGCCAGCAGCTTAGAAGGGCTAGCGGGAGAGGTGCAGTACTTC

J: TRBJ2-3
D: TRBD1
size: NA
V: TRBV5-1
CDR3: CASSPGTGETDTQYF
DNA: TGCGCCAGCAGCCCCGGTACAGGGGAGACAGATACGCAGTATTTT

J: TRBJ2-7
D: TRBD2
size: NA
V: TRBV2
CDR3: CASSETSGRANYEQYF
DNA: TGTGCCAGCAGTGAAACTAGCGGGAGGGCCAACTACGAGCAGTACTTC

J: TRBJ2-4
D: NA
size: NA
V: TRBV18
CDR3: CASSGSSLAKNIQYF
DNA: TGTGCCAGCTCAGGTTCCAGTCTAGCCAAAAACATTCAGTACTTC

J: TRBJ2-1
D: TRBD2
size: few
V: TRBV5-1
CDR3: CASSPGLVSGQFF
DNA: TGCGCCAGCAGCCCCGGACTAGTTTCGGGACAGTTCTTC

J: TRBJ1-5
D: TRBD1
size: few
V: TRBV7-2
CDR3: CASSLGTGGANQPQHF
DNA: TGTGCCAGCAGCTTAGGGACAGGGGGCGCGAATCAGCCCCAGCATTTT

J: TRBJ1-5
D: NA
size: once
V: TRBV7-2
CDR3: CASRRGGLRSSNQPQHF
DNA: TGTGCCAGCAGAAGGGGAGGTCTTCGGTCGAGCAATCAGCCCCAGCATTTT

J: TRBJ2-6
D: TRBD1
size: few
V: TRBV11-2
CDR3: CASSFSRGPGANVLTF
DNA: TGTGCCAGCAGCTTCTCAAGGGGGCCTGGGGCCAACGTCCTGACTTTC

J: TRBJ2-1
D: TRBD1
size: NA
V: TRBV7-9
CDR3: CASSRSGTGVNEQFF
DNA: TGTGCCAGCAGCCGCAGTGGGACAGGGGTAAATGAGCAGTTCTTC

J: TRBJ1-2
D: TRBD1
size: once
V: TRBV9
CDR3: CASSPPQDRGYGYTF
DNA: TGTGCCAGCAGCCCCCCCCAGGACAGGGGCTATGGCTACACCTTC

J: TRBJ1-2
D: NA
size: few
V: TRBV5-1
CDR3: CASSLRGFNYGYTF
DNA: TGCGCCAGCAGCTTGCGAGGGTTTAACTATGGCTACACCTTC

J: TRBJ2-1
D: TRBD2
size: NA
V: TRBV11-1
CDR3: CASTSGYNEQFF
DNA: TGTGCCAGCACTAGCGGCTACAATGAGCAGTTCTTC

J: TRBJ1-1
D: NA
size: NA
V: TRBV7-9
CDR3: CASSLNSEAFF
DNA: TGTGCCAGCAGCTTAAACAGTGAAGCTTTCTTT

J: TRBJ1-2
D: NA
size: few
V: TRBV28
CDR3: CASSLSLPRVRYTF
DNA: TGTGCCAGCAGTTTAAGTCTACCCAGGGTCCGCTACACCTTC

J: TRBJ2-7
D: TRBD2
size: NA
V: TRBV9
CDR3: CASSVGLAGAYEQYF
DNA: TGTGCCAGCAGCGTAGGGCTAGCGGGGGCCTACGAGCAGTACTTC

J: TRBJ2-1
D: TRBD2
size: NA
V: TRBV9
CDR3: CASSERAGYYNEQFF
DNA: TGTGCCAGCAGCGAACGAGCGGGATACTACAATGAGCAGTTCTTC

J: TRBJ1-5
D: NA
size: NA
V: TRBV11-2
CDR3: CASSLVSGYSNQPQHF
DNA: TGTGCCAGCAGCTTAGTCTCCGGGTATAGCAATCAGCCCCAGCATTTT

J: TRBJ2-2
D: NA
size: NA
V: TRBV2
CDR3: CASRLVAEGELFF
DNA: TGTGCCAGCCGACTAGTTGCAGAAGGGGAGCTGTTTTTT

J: TRBJ2-1
D: NA
size: NA
V: TRBV7-6
CDR3: CASSLGMGVSYNEQFF
DNA: TGTGCCAGCAGCTTAGGGATGGGAGTCTCCTACAATGAGCAGTTCTTC

J: TRBJ1-5
D: NA
size: NA
V: TRBV6-1
CDR3: CASSERGQPQHF
DNA: TGTGCCAGCAGTGAAAGGGGTCAGCCCCAGCATTTT

J: TRBJ1-4
D: NA
size: NA
V: TRBV25-1
CDR3: CASRSGALNEKLFF
DNA: TGTGCCAGCAGGAGTGGGGCCCTTAATGAAAAACTGTTTTTT

J: TRBJ2-7
D: NA
size: few
V: TRBV7-8
CDR3: CASSLGAYEQYF
DNA: TGTGCCAGCAGCTTGGGGGCGTACGAGCAGTACTTC

J: TRBJ2-1
D: TRBD2
size: NA
V: TRBV10-3
CDR3: CAISDWTSGNNEQFF
DNA: TGTGCCATCAGTGATTGGACTAGCGGGAATAATGAGCAGTTCTTC

J: TRBJ1-5
D: NA
size: few
V: TRBV7-9
CDR3: CASSPRQGNQPQHF
DNA: TGTGCCAGCAGCCCCAGACAGGGCAATCAGCCCCAGCATTTT